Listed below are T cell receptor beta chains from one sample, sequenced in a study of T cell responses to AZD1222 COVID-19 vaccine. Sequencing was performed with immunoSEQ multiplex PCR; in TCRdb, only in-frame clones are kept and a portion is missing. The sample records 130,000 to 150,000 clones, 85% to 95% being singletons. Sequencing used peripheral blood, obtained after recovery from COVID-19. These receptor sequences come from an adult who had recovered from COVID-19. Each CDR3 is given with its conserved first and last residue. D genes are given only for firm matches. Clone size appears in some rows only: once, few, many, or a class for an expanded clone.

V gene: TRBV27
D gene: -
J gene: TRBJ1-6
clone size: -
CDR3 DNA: TGTGCCAGCAGCATGACAGATAGTAATTCACCCCTCCACTTT
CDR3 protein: CASSMTDSNSPLHF

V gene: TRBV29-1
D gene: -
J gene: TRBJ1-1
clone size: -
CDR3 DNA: TGCAGCGTTGAAGAAGGACCTACTAACACTGAAGCTTTCTTT
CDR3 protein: CSVEEGPTNTEAFF

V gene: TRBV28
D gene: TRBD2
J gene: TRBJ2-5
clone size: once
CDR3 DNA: TGTGCCAGCTCCCCGGGGGGCGGGAGGTACCAAGAGACCCAGTACTTC
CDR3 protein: CASSPGGGRYQETQYF

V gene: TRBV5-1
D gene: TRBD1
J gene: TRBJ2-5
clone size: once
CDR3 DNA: TGCGCCAGCAGCTTGGCCGGGGACAGAGAAGAGACCCAGTACTTC
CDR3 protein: CASSLAGDREETQYF

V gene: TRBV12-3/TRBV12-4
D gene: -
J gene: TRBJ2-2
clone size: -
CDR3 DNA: TGTGCCAGCACCAGACGTACCGGGGAGCTGTTTTTT
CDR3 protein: CASTRRTGELFF

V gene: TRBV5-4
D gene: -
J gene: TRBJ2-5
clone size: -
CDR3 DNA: TGTGCCAGCAGCCACCTGTACCAAGAGACCCAGTACTTC
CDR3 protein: CASSHLYQETQYF

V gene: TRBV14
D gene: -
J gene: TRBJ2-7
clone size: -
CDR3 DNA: TGTGCCAGCAGCCAAGAAGGTCGGGGGCGAGTGCAGTACTTC
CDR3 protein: CASSQEGRGRVQYF

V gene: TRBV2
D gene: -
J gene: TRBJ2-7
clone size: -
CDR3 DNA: TGTGCCAGCAGCCCTGAGCGTGTGGTTCTCTACGAGCAGTACTTC
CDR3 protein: CASSPERVVLYEQYF

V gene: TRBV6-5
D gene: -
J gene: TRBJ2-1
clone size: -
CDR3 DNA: TGTGCCAGCGCTCGGACTCGGGCCGGTAACAATGAGCAGTTCTTC
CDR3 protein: CASARTRAGNNEQFF

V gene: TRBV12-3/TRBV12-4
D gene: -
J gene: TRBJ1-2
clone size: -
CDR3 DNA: TGTGCCAGCAGTGCTACTCAGGCAAGCTACACCTTC
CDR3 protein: CASSATQASYTF

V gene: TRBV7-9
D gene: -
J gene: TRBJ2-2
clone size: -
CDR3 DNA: TGTGCCAGCAGCTTAGGCGTGGGGGGGCGAAGTCGCAACGGGGAGCTGTTTTTT
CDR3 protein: CASSLGVGGRSRNGELFF